Given below is one TCR beta chain in context. Antigen unknown. The data were obtained in a study of T cells after yellow fever vaccination. The study's findings and limits: The appearance of a small share of clonotypes in both CD4 and CD8 compartments was observed. Though it reached lower strength, the secondary response hit its peak faster, day 5 versus 15.

TCRdb called the 5' RACE reads again in MiXCR, with one record for every CDR3 protein. The sample carries 250,000 to 400,000 distinct CDR3 sequences, 3.5% to 4.5% recorded once. Trimming cost V 4 bases and J 0 bases, with 17 bases left between them. The CDR3 length is 16 residues. CDR1 SGHRS and CDR2 YFSETQ come from the germline V gene. The V gene is TRBV5-1, the J gene TRBJ2-7, with a tentative D call TRBD2 (6 bases). Sequencing was performed on PBMCs, taken 15 days after the yellow fever booster vaccination. The TCR comes from a man aged 18 to 30 who received the YFV17D yellow fever vaccine. The CDR3 sequence is CASSITGTLSSYEQYF. The CDR3 DNA reads as TGCGCCAGCAGCATCACCGGGACTTTAAGCTCCTACGAGCAGTACTTC.